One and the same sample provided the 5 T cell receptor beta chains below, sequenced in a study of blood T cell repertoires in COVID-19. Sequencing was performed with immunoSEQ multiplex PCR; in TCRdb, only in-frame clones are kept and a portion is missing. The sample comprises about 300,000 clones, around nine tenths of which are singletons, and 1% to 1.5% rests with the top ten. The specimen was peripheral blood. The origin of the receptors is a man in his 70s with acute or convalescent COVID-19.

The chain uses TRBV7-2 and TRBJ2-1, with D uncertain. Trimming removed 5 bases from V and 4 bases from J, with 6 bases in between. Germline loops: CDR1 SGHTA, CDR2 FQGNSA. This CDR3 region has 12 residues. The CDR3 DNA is TGTGCCAGCAGCCCTTCTTACAATGAGCAGTTCTTC. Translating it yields CASSPSYNEQFF.

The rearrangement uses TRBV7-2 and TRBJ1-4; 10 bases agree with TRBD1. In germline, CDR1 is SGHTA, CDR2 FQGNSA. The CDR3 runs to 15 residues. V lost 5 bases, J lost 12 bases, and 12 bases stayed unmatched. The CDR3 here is CASSPHPGQGYELFF. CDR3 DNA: TGTGCCAGCAGCCCCCACCCGGGACAGGGGTATGAACTGTTTTTT.

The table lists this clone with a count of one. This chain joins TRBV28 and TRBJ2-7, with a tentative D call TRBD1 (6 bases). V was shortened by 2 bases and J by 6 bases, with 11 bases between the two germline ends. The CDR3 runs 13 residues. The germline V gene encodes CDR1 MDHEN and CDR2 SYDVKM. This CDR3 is CASSLQTGPEQYF. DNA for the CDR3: TGTGCCAGCAGTTTACAAACAGGGCCCGAGCAGTACTTC.

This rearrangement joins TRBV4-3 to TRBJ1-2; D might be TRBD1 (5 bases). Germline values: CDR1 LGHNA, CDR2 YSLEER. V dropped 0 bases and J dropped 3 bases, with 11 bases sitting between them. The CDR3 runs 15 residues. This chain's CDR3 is CASSQDPRVYYGYTF. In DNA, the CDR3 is TGCGCCAGCAGCCAAGACCCCAGGGTATACTATGGCTACACCTTC.

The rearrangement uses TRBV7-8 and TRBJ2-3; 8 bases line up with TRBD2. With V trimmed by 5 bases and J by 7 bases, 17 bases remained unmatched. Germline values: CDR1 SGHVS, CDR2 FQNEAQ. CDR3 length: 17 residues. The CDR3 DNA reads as TGTGCCAGCAGCCCCCCCCGGGGCGGGAGGACAAAACATACGCAGTATTTT. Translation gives CASSPPRGGRTKHTQYF.